This T cell receptor beta chain was found in a study of T cell responses to AZD1222 COVID-19 vaccine (dated by TCRdb to about 2021). Context from the whole study: AZD1222 recipients given second doses at about 4 weeks or at about 12 weeks were pooled, since spike-specific TCR depth and breadth were not found to differ between the two schedules. A total of approximately 230 trial participants underwent TCR sequencing, of whom 207 received two doses of AZD1222 and roughly 25 received two doses of the MenACWY control vaccine. Enrollment into the trials was organized by age into subgroups of 18-55, 56-69 and 70-plus years, and those subgroups contained around 150, 28 and 57 TCR-sequenced participants, respectively.

The CDR3 regions of human TCRbeta chains were subjected to immunosequencing. From the authors' description of their analysis: Repertoire TCRs were checked for matches against a reference library of SARS-CoV-2-specific TCRs that had been generated using the MIRA antigen-specificity platform. Breadth meant the fraction of unique TCRs that were SARS-CoV-2-associated, whereas depth meant the fraction of total T cells that were SARS-CoV-2-associated. Using the MIRA data, every spike-specific TCR was mapped to the spike region that the TCR reacted to and assigned to either a CD4 or a CD8 class. Log10-transformed breadth and depth values were compared by one-way ANOVA with Sidak's multiple comparisons tests. TCRdb obtained this table from immuneACCESS and retained in-frame rearrangements with V and J assigned. These tables miss some clones; where compared with another copy, unresolved V genes account for less than half of the shortfall, and the remainder is unexplained. That table is the source of V, J and clone size, and D and trimming were worked out from the DNA. This sample comprises 130,000 to 150,000 clones, 90% to 95% of them detected only once. The top ten hold around 1.4% of the sample.

The label giving this sample's time point can be read as: baseline before first vaccination. Vaccinee samples came from UK trials COV001 and COV002, including a single-blind randomized controlled phase 2/3 trial of AZD1222 (ChAdOx1 nCoV-19) in healthy adults. For TCRbeta chain sequencing, PBMC samples from trial participants were taken at day 0 and at day 28 after the second dose. Notes on this clone: Its antigen is currently not known. No much larger clone is present one base from it, and per-base qualities are unavailable.

Study-level results and caveats: Participants were mostly white British and included more females than males, and it was suggested by the authors that clonal diversity may have been underestimated. Conclusions about previously exposed vaccinees are limited, since just 6 or 7 AZD1222 recipients were seropositive for SARS-CoV-2 at baseline. Vaccine-associated CD4 TCRs spanned the whole spike protein, with dominant responses in regions 160-218 and 743-854. After two AZD1222 doses, spike-specific TCR breadth and depth were significantly higher than at day 0 and than in MenACWY recipients. Because no day 14 peak-response samples were available, the repertoires could be characterized only after the peak T cell response. The 56-69-year group was small, and its depth increase did not reach significance, likely because of low power. Reportedly, almost half of the unique spike-specific TCRs recognized epitopes lying outside the regions that are mutated in the B.1.351 and B.1.1.7 variants.

Relative to germline, V is 4 bases shorter and J is 4 bases shorter, with 10 bases between their ends. CDR1 SQVTM and CDR2 ANQGSEA are derived from the germline V gene. From cysteine to phenylalanine, the CDR3 is 13 amino acids long. The CDR3 DNA has 39 bases and is translated from base 1. The sequence links TRBV29-1 to TRBJ2-2; the D gene is perhaps TRBD1, from 6 matching bases. The sequence came from an adult in good health. The sequenced sample was peripheral blood, obtained on day 0 of AZD1222 vaccination. The CDR3 corresponds to CSVVEGGTGELFF. The nucleotides read TGCAGCGTTGTCGAAGGGGGCACCGGGGAGCTGTTTTTT.